Shown below are 11 T cell receptor beta chains from a single sample sequenced in a study of OX40 agonist ivuxolimab in advanced cancers. Sequenced by immunoSEQ multiplex PCR; TCRdb stores in-frame clones only, minus some. The table records around 60,000 clones, over 90% of them present only once. The sequencing used CD4+ or CD8+ T cells sorted from blood, collected in a trial of the OX40 agonist ivuxolimab. The receptors derive from an adult with an advanced solid tumor such as melanoma, head and neck, liver or kidney cancer.

Here the CDR3 reads CASSIGTGQETQYF. The CDR3 DNA is TGTGCCAGTAGTATTGGGACAGGGCAAGAGACCCAGTACTTC. The chain combines TRBV19 with TRBJ2-5, with 9 nucleotides matching TRBD1. Trimming cost V 3 bases and J 2 bases; bases outside gene matches: 1. This CDR3 region has 14 residues. Germline CDR1 is LNHDA and CDR2 is SQIVND (reference sequence).

The table lists this clone with a count of one. The V gene is TRBV27, the J gene TRBJ1-5; TRBD1 agrees at 7 bases. This CDR3 region has 16 residues. Germline V gives CDR1 MNHEY, CDR2 SMNVEV (reference sequence). Trimming removed 4 bases from V and 4 bases from J; junction bases left unmatched: 10. The CDR3 region is CASSSTETGRNQPQHF. Written as DNA, the CDR3 is TGTGCCAGCAGTTCAACGGAGACAGGGCGGAATCAGCCCCAGCATTTT.

V is TRBV6-1 and J is TRBJ2-5, with TRBD1 matching 7 bases. The CDR3 consists of 17 residues. Per the germline V gene, CDR1 is MNHNS and CDR2 is SASEGT. Trimming cost V 3 bases and J 2 bases; bases outside gene matches: 12. The CDR3 reads CASSDTLSGTAQETQYF. DNA of the CDR3: TGTGCCAGCAGTGACACTCTTTCCGGGACAGCTCAAGAGACCCAGTACTTC.

This clone was counted once. The chain joins TRBV19 to TRBJ1-5; D uncertain. Trimming took 1 base from V and 8 from J, leaving 18 bases between them. This CDR3 spans 16 amino acids. Germline V gene data show CDR1 as LNHDA and CDR2 as SQIVND (reference sequence). CDR3 DNA: TGTGCCAGTAGTATAGTGGGTGTTGGGCGGATAGAGCCCCAGCATTTT. Its protein is CASSIVGVGRIEPQHF.

The chain has TRBV27 and TRBJ2-7; no clear D. CDR1 MNHEY and CDR2 SMNVEV come from the germline V gene (reference sequence). V was clipped by 6 bases and J by 3 bases, with 9 bases between them. This CDR3 has 12 amino acids. DNA for the CDR3: TGTGCCAGCAGGCCGTTCTGCTACGAGCAGTACTTC. Translation: CASRPFCYEQYF.

The chain employs TRBV7-6 and TRBJ1-1; no clear D gene. Trimming stripped 5 bases from V and 1 base from J, with 5 bases between. This CDR3 is 12 amino acids long. The germline V gene encodes CDR1 SGHVS and CDR2 FNYEAQ. In nucleotides, the CDR3 is TGTGCCAGCAGCATGGGGAACACTGAAGCTTTCTTT. It specifies CASSMGNTEAFF.

The gene calls are TRBV11-2 and TRBJ2-1, with D uncertain. Per germline, CDR1 SGHAT and CDR2 FQNNGV. The CDR3 has 11 residues. Trimming took off 4 bases at V and 8 bases at J, with 6 bases between the two ends. The CDR3 is CASSSWYEQFF. In DNA, the CDR3 is TGTGCCAGCAGCTCCTGGTATGAGCAGTTCTTC. The full variable domain, rest sourced from reference TRBV11-2 and TRBJ2-1, is EAGVAQSPRYKIIEKRQSVAFWCNPISGHATLYWYQQILGQGPKLLIQFQNNGVVDDSQLPKDRFSAERLKGVDSTLKIQPAKLEDSAVYLCASSSWYEQFFGPGTRLTVL.

V is TRBV14 and J is TRBJ2-1; 7 bases agree with TRBD2. Germline V gene lookup returns CDR1 SGHDN and CDR2 FVKESK. The CDR3 is 18 residues long. J lost 5 bases, V lost 1 base, and 14 bases had no gene match. The CDR3 sequence is CASSQGRDYHTSHNEQFF. For the CDR3, the DNA is TGTGCCAGCAGCCAAGGCAGGGACTACCATACCAGCCACAATGAGCAGTTCTTC.

This chain connects TRBV28 to TRBJ1-4; D ambiguous. Deletions cut 4 bases from V and 5 bases from J, with 17 bases between. Looked up from germline, CDR1 is MDHEN and CDR2 is SYDVKM. The CDR3 runs 16 residues. The CDR3 loop is CASSSLAEKTNEKLFF. CDR3 DNA sequence: TGTGCCAGCAGTTCACTCGCGGAGAAAACCAATGAAAAACTGTTTTTT.

This chain links TRBV19 with TRBJ1-1; TRBD1 is a possible D gene (5 bases). The CDR3 spans 12 residues. CDR1 and CDR2 (germline): LNHDA, SQIVND (reference sequence). V was clipped by 4 bases and J by 7 bases, with 10 bases between them. The CDR3 here is CASSTGLDEAFF. As DNA, the CDR3 is TGTGCCAGTAGTACAGGGTTGGATGAAGCTTTCTTT.

The chain joins TRBV9 to TRBJ1-1, with a tentative D call TRBD1 (6 bases). The V and J ends lost 3 bases and 4 bases respectively, with 19 bases between them. There are 16 residues in the CDR3. Per germline, CDR1 SGDLS and CDR2 YYNGEE. The CDR3 DNA is TGTGCCAGCAGCGCCCTCTCGGACAGTTATGGCACTGAAGCTTTCTTT. This codes for CASSALSDSYGTEAFF.